This T cell receptor (beta chain) was retrieved from a study of OX40 agonist ivuxolimab in advanced cancers. Some clones are missing from TCRdb's copy, which holds only in-frame ones; the method was immunoSEQ multiplex PCR. This table has over 55,000 clones, about 86% appearing once. Germline V CDR1 and CDR2: SGHTA, FQGNSA. The germline V and J ends were trimmed by 1 base and 11 bases, with 12 bases remaining between them. This CDR3 comprises 14 residues. The source material was CD4+ or CD8+ T cells sorted from blood, sampled in a trial of the OX40 agonist ivuxolimab. The chain is built from TRBV7-2 and TRBJ1-6; no firm D call. This sequence originates from an adult with an advanced solid tumor such as melanoma, head and neck, liver or kidney cancer. In DNA, the CDR3 is TGTGCCAGCAGCTTAGACAGCTCGACGACACCCCTCCACTTT. Protein: CASSLDSSTTPLHF.